This is a list of T cell receptor beta chains from one sample in a study of cytomegalovirus exposure and HLA in healthy donors. Measured with immunoSEQ multiplex PCR; TCRdb has only the in-frame clones, and not every one. This sample has 110,000 to 150,000 clones, with more than 7.5% found just once. Sequencing used PBMCs. These TCRs come from a man in his forties or fifties in good health and CMV-seronegative. CDR3s include the opening cysteine and the closing phenylalanine or tryptophan. A D gene is named only where the DNA matches it firmly. Clone size is not always given. Where it is, it says once, few, many or a class for expanded clones.

v_call	d_call	j_call	clone_size	cdr3_nt	cdr3_aa
TRBV21-1	.	TRBJ2-3	few	TGTGCCAGCTCCCCATGGCTAGCGGGAGGGCTTTGCACAGATACGCAGTATTTT	CASSPWLAGGLCTDTQYF
TRBV5-4	.	TRBJ2-7	few	TGTGCCACGGGTACCGGGACAAGGACCTACGAGCAGTACTTC	CATGTGTRTYEQYF
TRBV6-1	TRBD2	TRBJ2-5	.	TGTGCCAGCAGTGCCAGGACTAGCGTAGAGGCCCAGTACTTC	CASSARTSVEAQYF
TRBV6-6	TRBD1	TRBJ1-5	few	TGTGCCAGCAGTTACGACAGGGCGGCTCAGCCCCAGCATTTT	CASSYDRAAQPQHF
TRBV25-1	TRBD1	TRBJ1-4	.	TGTGCCACCCAGCTCTATGTAGGAACAGGGGCTGCTGAAAAACTGTTTTTT	CATQLYVGTGAAEKLFF
TRBV18	.	TRBJ2-2	.	TGTGCCAGCTCACCTCTCGGTCCGGGTAACACCGGGGAGCTGTTTTTT	CASSPLGPGNTGELFF
TRBV13	.	TRBJ1-3	few	TGTGCCAGCAGCCCCATCCGGGGGGGAAACACCATATATTTT	CASSPIRGGNTIYF
TRBV6-5	TRBD1	TRBJ2-7	.	TGTGCCAGCAGTTCGACAGGGGGAGCCTACGAGCAGTACTTC	CASSSTGGAYEQYF
TRBV29-1	.	TRBJ1-2	.	TGCAGCGTTCAGGTTTCTAACTATGGCTACACCTTC	CSVQVSNYGYTF
TRBV19	.	TRBJ1-2	.	TGTGCCAGTAGTATAGACTCAGAGGGCCTCTATGGCTACACCTTC	CASSIDSEGLYGYTF
TRBV29-1	TRBD2	TRBJ2-1	few	TGCAGCGGCCGGACTAGCGGGAGGGGAGGTGAGCAGTTCTTC	CSGRTSGRGGEQFF
TRBV21-1	.	TRBJ1-2	.	TGTGCCAGCACCAAGGGTTCGGCGGTAGCTAACTATGGCTACACCTTC	CASTKGSAVANYGYTF
TRBV5-1	.	TRBJ2-5	few	TGCGCCAGCAGCTTGGGGCTAGCGGAGACCCAGTACTTC	CASSLGLAETQYF
TRBV5-4	TRBD1	TRBJ2-1	few	TGTGCCAGCAGCGGACAGGGGGCGCGAAATGAGCAGTTCTTC	CASSGQGARNEQFF
TRBV7-9	TRBD1	TRBJ2-1	.	TGTGCCAGCAGCTTAAATGGCGTTCCGGCAGGGGGTGTAGAGCAGTTCTTC	CASSLNGVPAGGVEQFF
TRBV15	TRBD1	TRBJ2-1	few	TGTGCCACCAGCGGAGGGACAGGCAATGAGCAGTTCTTC	CATSGGTGNEQFF
TRBV5-1	.	TRBJ1-1	.	TGCGCCAGCAGCTTCCAAGCAGGCCCCACTGAAGCTTTCTTT	CASSFQAGPTEAFF
TRBV9	TRBD2	TRBJ2-7	few	TGTGCCAGCAGCGTAGAGCAAGCGGGACTGGGCGAGCAGTACTTC	CASSVEQAGLGEQYF
TRBV5-1	TRBD2	TRBJ2-1	.	TGCGCCAGCAGCACTAGCGGGGGTCCCTACAATGAGCAGTTCTTC	CASSTSGGPYNEQFF
TRBV30	.	TRBJ1-2	.	TGTGCCTGGAGTGCCAGGAACTATGGCTACACCTTC	CAWSARNYGYTF
TRBV19	TRBD1	TRBJ2-7	few	TGTGCCAGTAGTTCCGGGACAGGGGTCTACGAGCAGTACTTC	CASSSGTGVYEQYF
TRBV30	TRBD1	TRBJ1-5	.	TGTGCCTGGGCAAAACAGGGGGATCAGCCCCAGCATTTT	CAWAKQGDQPQHF
TRBV30	.	TRBJ2-3	.	TGTGCCTGGAGTGTACTTTTAGCGGCGACCACAGATACGCAGTATTTT	CAWSVLLAATTDTQYF
TRBV11-2	.	TRBJ1-1	few	TGTGCCAGCAGCTTATCCGGGAACACTGAAGCTTTCTTT	CASSLSGNTEAFF
TRBV7-3	.	TRBJ2-2	.	TGTGCCAGCAGCTTATACGGCACCGGGGAGCTGTTTTTT	CASSLYGTGELFF
TRBV10-3	.	TRBJ1-2	.	TGTGCCATCAGTGAAGAGGCCCGGAACTATGGCTACACCTTC	CAISEEARNYGYTF
TRBV14	TRBD2	TRBJ2-1	.	TGTGCCAGCAGCCAAGATCGCGGGACTAATTTTCCGGTTGAGCAGTTCTTC	CASSQDRGTNFPVEQFF
TRBV7-3	.	TRBJ2-3	few	TGTGCCAGCAGCTTAATATTAGCCCCCACAGATACGCAGTATTTT	CASSLILAPTDTQYF
TRBV2	.	TRBJ2-7	.	TGTGCCAGCAGTGTTGCGGGGGAGCAGTACTTC	CASSVAGEQYF
TRBV6-1	.	TRBJ1-3	few	TGTGCCAGCAGTGGGACGGCGGGTGGCGGAAACACCATATATTTT	CASSGTAGGGNTIYF
TRBV7-2	.	TRBJ1-2	.	TGTGCCAGCAGCCGTCCTCAGGGGAGCTACACCTTC	CASSRPQGSYTF
TRBV19	.	TRBJ2-7	few	TGTGCCAGTAGTCGGTTTGGGAGCGAGCAGTACTTC	CASSRFGSEQYF